This T cell receptor beta chain is from a study of beta chain features in type 1 diabetes. Overall study results and limits: The study found moderately but significantly shorter TCRB CDR3s in all four CD4+ subsets of Type 1 diabetes patients.

V was trimmed by 4 bases and J by 5 bases, leaving 24 bases between them. The CDR3 totals 17 residues. CDR1 is SGHTA, CDR2 FQGNSA, per germline. On this clone itself: What it binds is unknown.

Expressed TCRB transcripts got sequenced, as all isolated RNA was reverse transcribed. Clones were read by immunoSEQ multiplex PCR, and TCRdb kept only the in-frame ones, dropping some. Of more than 550,000 clones detected, roughly 13% appear once; the ten largest clones hold approximately 0.039%. The sample was naive CD4+ T cells from blood. This receptor was obtained from a man aged 18 to 30 with type 1 diabetes. The chain is built from TRBV7-2 and TRBJ2-7; D unresolved. The DNA for the CDR3 is TGTGCCAGCAGCTCGGGTGGTGGGTCAATAAGGATCCACGAGCAGTACTTC. It encodes CASSSGGGSIRIHEQYF.